The 21 T cell receptor beta chains below were found in one sample sequenced in a study of draining lymph node invasion in breast cancer. The CD4+ CD45RA- CD25- gate defined the sorted memory conventional CD4 T cells. One entry per CDR3 protein results from TCRdb running MiXCR on the bulk RNA-seq reads. This table has about 1,900 distinct CDR3 sequences, about 85% appearing once. The sample consisted of sorted memory CD4+ effector T cells from a lymph node. These receptors were collected from a female donor with luminal breast cancer.

This clonotype was seen a handful of times. The chain is built from TRBV7-3 and TRBJ2-1; D may be TRBD1 (6 bases). Germline assignment: CDR1 SGHTA and CDR2 FQGTGA. V was cut by 5 bases and J by 3 bases, with 14 bases left in between. CDR3 length: 15 amino acids. In DNA, the CDR3 is TGTGCCAGCAGCAAACAACAGGGCCTCTACAATGAGCAGTTCTTC. Its protein product is CASSKQQGLYNEQFF.

The rearrangement links TRBV20-1 to TRBJ2-7, with D possibly TRBD1 on 6 matching bases. This CDR3 spans 12 amino acids. Between the trimmed V and J ends, which lost 6 bases and 4 bases, there was a span of 13 bases. Germline loops: CDR1 DFQATT, CDR2 SNEGSKA (reference sequence). CDR3 nucleotide sequence: TGCAGTGCAAAGGACAGTAAGTACGAGCAGTACTTC. It is translated as CSAKDSKYEQYF.

J is TRBJ2-4 and V is TRBV12-3 or TRBV12-4, with 7 bases identical to TRBD1. After removal of 6 bases from V and 5 bases from J, the junction contained 4 bases not matched to a gene. The CDR3 is made up of 13 amino acids. CDR3 nucleotide sequence: TGTGCCAGCAGCACGGGACAGCAAAACATTCAGTACTTC. It is translated as CASSTGQQNIQYF.

The chain links TRBV7-2 to TRBJ2-1; TRBD1 aligns across 8 bases. After removal of 0 bases from V and 2 bases from J, the junction contained 6 bases not matched to a gene. This CDR3 has 17 amino acids. Per the germline V gene, CDR1 is SGHTA and CDR2 is FQGNSA. As DNA, the CDR3 is TGTGCCAGCAGCTTAGCGGCGGGACAGGAAACCTACAATGAGCAGTTCTTC. Translation gives CASSLAAGQETYNEQFF.

V gene TRBV5-1 combines with J gene TRBJ1-5, with D perhaps TRBD1 (6 bases). V was trimmed by 3 bases and J by 5 bases, leaving 9 bases between them. This CDR3 has 13 amino acids. CDR1 and CDR2 from the germline V gene are SGHRS and YFSETQ. The CDR3 sequence: CASSYSGDQPQHF. CDR3 bases: TGCGCCAGCAGCTATTCAGGGGATCAGCCCCAGCATTTT.

The rearrangement joins TRBV5-4 to TRBJ2-7; D is ambiguous. Looked up from germline, CDR1 is SGHNT and CDR2 is YYREEE (reference sequence). V lost 4 bases and J lost 1, with 9 bases in between. The CDR3 contains 13 residues. The CDR3 loop reads CASSPSPSYEQYV. The CDR3 bases are TGTGCCAGCAGCCCGAGTCCTTCCTACGAGCAGTACGTC.

The V call is TRBV3-1, the J call TRBJ1-3; D not resolved. The germline V gene encodes CDR1 LGHDT and CDR2 YNNKEL (reference sequence). Deletions cut 1 base from V and 4 bases from J, with 8 bases between. The CDR3 is made up of 14 amino acids. CDR3 in DNA: TGTGCCAGCAGCCAAGCGGCAGGCGGAAACACCATATATTTT. This gives the protein CASSQAAGGNTIYF. Based on the CDR3 plus reference TRBV3-1 and TRBJ1-3, the full variable domain is DTAVSQTPKYLVTQMGNDKSIKCEQNLGHDTMYWYKQDSKKFLKIMFSYNNKELIINETVPNRFSPKSPDKAHLNLHINSLELGDSAVYFCASSQAAGGNTIYFGEGSWLTVV.

This sequence joins TRBV5-5 and TRBJ1-4; TRBD1 agrees at 8 bases. Germline CDR1 is SGHKS and CDR2 is YYEKEE (reference sequence). Trimming at V came to 2 bases and at J to 3 bases, leaving 12 bases not matched to a gene. This CDR3 has 18 residues. The CDR3 sequence is CASSLSTRGRGSNEKLFF. The DNA for the CDR3 is TGTGCCAGCAGCTTAAGTACCAGGGGGCGCGGGTCTAATGAAAAACTGTTTTTT.

In its sample, this clonotype was seen once. The chain uses TRBV10-3 and TRBJ2-1; TRBD2 aligns across 11 bases. CDR3 length equals 17 residues. V shed 0 bases and J 5 bases; nucleotides not matched to a gene: 6. Germline V gene data show CDR1 as ENHRY and CDR2 as SYGVKD. DNA for the CDR3: TGTGCCATCAGTGAGTCATTGGGACTAGCGGCGAACAATGAGCAGTTCTTC. Protein: CAISESLGLAANNEQFF.

This chain joins TRBV27 and TRBJ2-2; 8 nucleotides line up with TRBD1. Germline loops: CDR1 MNHEY, CDR2 SMNVEV (reference sequence). The ends lost 4 bases at V and 7 bases at J; junction bases unmatched: 11. The CDR3 runs 16 residues. The CDR3 nucleotides are TGTGCCAGCAGTTATGAGCGGACAGGGCTACACGGGGAGCTGTTTTTT. This gives the protein CASSYERTGLHGELFF.

The rearrangement joins TRBV9 to TRBJ2-5; TRBD2 matches at 11 bases. With 4 bases clipped from V and 5 bases from J, the junction kept 7 bases outside the gene matches. Germline values: CDR1 SGDLS, CDR2 YYNGEE. The CDR3 runs to 15 residues. This chain's CDR3 is CASSPGTSGAETQYF. DNA for the CDR3: TGTGCCAGCAGCCCCGGGACTAGCGGAGCCGAGACCCAGTACTTC.

The sample holds a few counts of this clonotype. This chain connects TRBV5-6 to TRBJ1-5; tentatively, D is TRBD1 (6 bases). V lost 2 bases and J 4 bases, leaving 7 bases between the germline ends. Germline-derived CDR1 and CDR2 are SGHDT and YYEEEE. This CDR3 contains 13 residues. The CDR3 reads CASSLQGNQPQHF. Written as DNA, the CDR3 is TGTGCCAGCAGCTTACAGGGAAATCAGCCCCAGCATTTT.

The rearrangement uses TRBV3-1 and TRBJ1-5, with D unclear. The CDR3 sequence is 12 residues long. Trimming stripped 2 bases from V and 7 bases from J, with 6 bases between. Germline V lookup: CDR1 LGHDT, CDR2 YNNKEL (reference sequence). The CDR3 is CASSQNMQPQHF. The DNA for the CDR3 is TGTGCCAGCAGCCAAAATATGCAGCCCCAGCATTTT. The full variable domain, with the rest looked up from reference TRBV3-1 and TRBJ1-5, is DTAVSQTPKYLVTQMGNDKSIKCEQNLGHDTMYWYKQDSKKFLKIMFSYNNKELIINETVPNRFSPKSPDKAHLNLHINSLELGDSAVYFCASSQNMQPQHFGDGTRLSIL.

The V gene is TRBV7-8, the J gene TRBJ2-1, with TRBD2 matching 11 bases. Trimming took 0 bases from V and 10 from J; bases not matched to a gene: 8. The CDR3 covers 16 residues. Germline lookup yields CDR1 SGHVS and CDR2 FQNEAQ. The DNA for the CDR3 is TGTGCCAGCAGCTTAGCCCCGGGGGCTAGCGGGGGGGAGCAGTTCTTC. It codes for CASSLAPGASGGEQFF. Together with reference TRBV7-8 and TRBJ2-1, the CDR3 gives the full variable domain: GAGVSQSPRYKVAKRGQDVALRCDPISGHVSLFWYQQALGQGPEFLTYFQNEAQLDKSGLPSDRFFAERPEGSVSTLKIQRTQQEDSAVYLCASSLAPGASGGEQFFGPGTRLTVL.

Points on this clonotype: One end of the junction is discordant with germline, which a read error may explain. The J gene is TRBJ1-2, the V gene TRBV18; TRBD1 aligns across 8 bases. The CDR3 extends over 15 amino acids. CDR1 and CDR2 (germline): KGHSH, LQKENI. CDR3 protein: CASSPRQGANYGYTF. CDR3 DNA: TGTGCCAGCTCACCACGGCAGGGGGCTAACTATGGATACACCTTC.

This chain joins TRBV11-2 and TRBJ2-3; 7 positions agree with TRBD2. Germline CDR1 reads SGHAT; CDR2 reads FQNNGV. This CDR3 has 15 residues. The J segment lost 3 bases and the V segment lost 0 bases, leaving 3 bases of the junction unmatched. The CDR3 spells CASSLDGGRTDTQYF. As DNA, the CDR3 is TGTGCCAGCAGCTTAGACGGGGGGAGGACAGATACGCAGTATTTT.

This clonotype was seen just once. The chain uses TRBV29-1 and TRBJ1-2; unclear D gene. This CDR3 has 13 residues. Germline CDR1 reads SQVTM; CDR2 reads ANQGSEA. Trimming shortened V by 7 bases and J by 4 bases, and 16 bases separated the two germline ends. Here the CDR3 DNA reads TGCAGCGCCGTCGCCGCGGGTGCCTATGGCTACACCTTC. Residues: CSAVAAGAYGYTF.

This clonotype showed up just once. The chain has TRBV19 and TRBJ1-1; 11 nucleotides match TRBD1. CDR1 is LNHDA, CDR2 SQIVND, per germline (reference sequence). This CDR3 has 17 amino acids. The V and J ends lost 7 bases and 4 bases, in that order; junction bases with no gene match: 14. The CDR3 reads CASTSMDRGLIATEAFF. The CDR3 DNA reads TGTGCCAGTACGTCCATGGACAGGGGGCTTATTGCCACTGAAGCTTTCTTT.

V gene TRBV6-1 combines with J gene TRBJ2-5; a weak D match, TRBD2 (6 bases). The CDR3 extends over 14 amino acids. Trimming removed 6 bases from V and 7 bases from J, with 18 bases in between. Germline V gene lookup returns CDR1 MNHNS and CDR2 SASEGT. CDR3 DNA sequence: TGTGCCAGCAGCCCGGACGCCCGGAGGGGGACCCAGTACTTC. It translates to CASSPDARRGTQYF.

The CDR3 DNA sequence: TGTGCCACCAGTGACCCGGGTTCGGCAGAGACCCAGTACTTC. It specifies CATSDPGSAETQYF. The rearrangement joins TRBV24-1 to TRBJ2-5; D not resolved. Trimming took 4 bases from V and 4 from J, leaving 12 bases between them. Germline V gene lookup returns CDR1 KGHDR and CDR2 SFDVKD. There are 14 residues in the CDR3.

The V and J genes are TRBV3-1 and TRBJ1-2, with a tentative D call TRBD1 (6 bases). The V end lost 1 base, the J end lost 4 bases, and 19 bases lay between the germline ends. CDR1 LGHDT and CDR2 YNNKEL come from the germline V gene (reference sequence). CDR3 size: 17 residues. The CDR3, as DNA: TGTGCCAGCAGCCAAGGGCCTAGGACAGCCGCTTCCTATGGCTACACCTTC. It is translated as CASSQGPRTAASYGYTF.